Listed below are T cell receptor beta chains from one sample, sequenced in a study of blood T cell repertoires in COVID-19. Data came from immunoSEQ multiplex PCR; TCRdb stores just in-frame clones and leaves some out. The sample consists of over 200,000 clones, around 89% of them appearing once. Sample: peripheral blood. These receptors came from a young man with COVID-19, enrolled during active disease. Both conserved end residues are part of each CDR3. Each record gives: CDR3 protein, CDR3 DNA, V gene, D gene, clone size, J gene. The D gene is left open where the match is weak. Clone sizes are given selectively: once, few, many, or a class where the clone is expanded.

cdr3_aa: CASSYSSPYEQYF; cdr3_nt: TGTGCCAGCAGTTACTCGAGTCCCTACGAGCAGTACTTC; v_call: TRBV6-5; d_call: NA; clone_size: NA; j_call: TRBJ2-7
cdr3_aa: CATSREQGYGNTIYF; cdr3_nt: TGTGCCACCAGCAGAGAACAGGGATATGGAAACACCATATATTTT; v_call: TRBV15; d_call: NA; clone_size: once; j_call: TRBJ1-3
cdr3_aa: CASTVGQSNQPQHF; cdr3_nt: TGTGCCAGTACGGTGGGACAAAGCAATCAGCCCCAGCATTTT; v_call: TRBV19; d_call: NA; clone_size: NA; j_call: TRBJ1-5
cdr3_aa: CASSIGQGSANYGYTF; cdr3_nt: TGTGCCAGTAGTATAGGACAGGGGTCCGCTAACTATGGCTACACCTTC; v_call: TRBV19; d_call: TRBD1; clone_size: NA; j_call: TRBJ1-2
cdr3_aa: CASSSGTTNEQFF; cdr3_nt: TGTGCCAGCAGCTCCGGGACAACTAATGAGCAGTTCTTC; v_call: TRBV7-9; d_call: NA; clone_size: NA; j_call: TRBJ2-1
cdr3_aa: CASNRGLNTEAFF; cdr3_nt: TGTGCCAGCAACAGGGGGCTAAACACTGAAGCTTTCTTT; v_call: TRBV19; d_call: TRBD1; clone_size: NA; j_call: TRBJ1-1
cdr3_aa: CASSLTGGAGNNEQFF; cdr3_nt: TGTGCCAGCAGCCTAACAGGGGGCGCGGGGAACAATGAGCAGTTCTTC; v_call: TRBV7-8; d_call: TRBD1; clone_size: once; j_call: TRBJ2-1
cdr3_aa: CASSLGRAPSNEQFF; cdr3_nt: TGTGCCAGCAGCTTAGGGAGGGCCCCGAGCAATGAGCAGTTCTTC; v_call: TRBV7-9; d_call: NA; clone_size: NA; j_call: TRBJ2-1
cdr3_aa: CASSLVASYEQYF; cdr3_nt: TGTGCCAGCAGCTTAGTGGCTTCCTACGAGCAGTACTTC; v_call: TRBV7-2; d_call: NA; clone_size: NA; j_call: TRBJ2-7
cdr3_aa: CASSRQGAWGTEAFF; cdr3_nt: TGTGCCAGTTCCCGACAGGGGGCTTGGGGTACTGAAGCTTTCTTT; v_call: TRBV19; d_call: TRBD1; clone_size: NA; j_call: TRBJ1-1
cdr3_aa: CATSPERGEGINIQYF; cdr3_nt: TGTGCCACCTCGCCCGAACGGGGGGAGGGGATAAACATTCAGTACTTC; v_call: TRBV5-4; d_call: TRBD2; clone_size: NA; j_call: TRBJ2-4
cdr3_aa: CASSLGQVATNEKLFF; cdr3_nt: TGCGCCAGCAGCCTCGGTCAGGTTGCAACTAATGAAAAACTGTTTTTT; v_call: TRBV5-1; d_call: NA; clone_size: once; j_call: TRBJ1-4
cdr3_aa: CASNTWGVEKLFF; cdr3_nt: TGTGCCAGCAACACCTGGGGGGTGGAAAAACTGTTTTTT; v_call: TRBV25-1; d_call: NA; clone_size: NA; j_call: TRBJ1-4
cdr3_aa: CATSDPGQGNTEAFF; cdr3_nt: TGTGCCACCAGTGACCCCGGACAGGGGAACACTGAAGCTTTCTTT; v_call: TRBV24-1; d_call: TRBD1; clone_size: NA; j_call: TRBJ1-1
cdr3_aa: CASSQGLAGHSTDTQYF; cdr3_nt: TGTGCCAGCAGCCAGGGACTAGCGGGGCATAGCACAGATACGCAGTATTTT; v_call: TRBV7-9; d_call: TRBD2; clone_size: NA; j_call: TRBJ2-3
cdr3_aa: CASSLVWDRSAEAFF; cdr3_nt: TGTGCCAGCAGTTTAGTCTGGGACAGATCGGCTGAAGCTTTCTTT; v_call: TRBV27; d_call: TRBD1; clone_size: once; j_call: TRBJ1-1
cdr3_aa: CASSRASSDNEQFF; cdr3_nt: TGTGCCAGTAGTAGGGCTAGCTCTGACAATGAGCAGTTCTTC; v_call: TRBV19; d_call: NA; clone_size: NA; j_call: TRBJ2-1
cdr3_aa: CASSEADSYYGYTF; cdr3_nt: TGTGCCAGCAGTGAAGCCGACAGTTACTATGGCTACACCTTC; v_call: TRBV6-1; d_call: NA; clone_size: NA; j_call: TRBJ1-2
cdr3_aa: CASRDRINEQFF; cdr3_nt: TGTGCCAGCAGGGACAGAATCAATGAGCAGTTCTTC; v_call: TRBV25-1; d_call: NA; clone_size: NA; j_call: TRBJ2-1
cdr3_aa: CASSYGRRGGNTGELFF; cdr3_nt: TGTGCCAGCAGTTACGGTCGGCGCGGGGGAAACACCGGGGAGCTGTTTTTT; v_call: TRBV6-2/TRBV6-3; d_call: TRBD2; clone_size: NA; j_call: TRBJ2-2
cdr3_aa: CASSQPGGGLYNEKLFF; cdr3_nt: TGTGCCAGCAGCCAGCCGGGAGGAGGGTTATATAATGAAAAACTGTTTTTT; v_call: TRBV4-2; d_call: NA; clone_size: few; j_call: TRBJ1-4
cdr3_aa: CASNRDRVNQPQHF; cdr3_nt: TGTGCCAGTAACCGGGACAGGGTGAATCAGCCCCAGCATTTT; v_call: TRBV19; d_call: TRBD1; clone_size: NA; j_call: TRBJ1-5
cdr3_aa: CATSDPSRWGWDTIYF; cdr3_nt: TGTGCCACCAGTGATCCGAGCAGATGGGGCTGGGACACCATATATTTT; v_call: TRBV24-1; d_call: NA; clone_size: NA; j_call: TRBJ1-3
cdr3_aa: CASSYSRPGRTEAFF; cdr3_nt: TGTGCCAGCAGTTACTCCCGGCCAGGGAGGACTGAAGCTTTCTTT; v_call: TRBV6-5; d_call: NA; clone_size: NA; j_call: TRBJ1-1
cdr3_aa: CASGFIGGSPLHF; cdr3_nt: TGTGCCAGCGGTTTTATAGGGGGTTCACCCCTCCACTTT; v_call: TRBV6-2/TRBV6-3; d_call: NA; clone_size: NA; j_call: TRBJ1-6
cdr3_aa: CASSVAGKPQDVAFF; cdr3_nt: TGTGCCAGCAGCGTAGCGGGGAAGCCCCAGGACGTAGCTTTCTTT; v_call: TRBV9; d_call: NA; clone_size: NA; j_call: TRBJ1-1
cdr3_aa: CATSDSKRGPYNEQFF; cdr3_nt: TGTGCCACCAGTGATTCGAAGCGGGGACCCTACAATGAGCAGTTCTTC; v_call: TRBV24-1; d_call: TRBD2; clone_size: NA; j_call: TRBJ2-1
cdr3_aa: CASSRGQANSPLHF; cdr3_nt: TGTGCCAGCAGCCGTGGACAGGCAAATTCACCCCTCCACTTT; v_call: TRBV5-4; d_call: TRBD1; clone_size: NA; j_call: TRBJ1-6